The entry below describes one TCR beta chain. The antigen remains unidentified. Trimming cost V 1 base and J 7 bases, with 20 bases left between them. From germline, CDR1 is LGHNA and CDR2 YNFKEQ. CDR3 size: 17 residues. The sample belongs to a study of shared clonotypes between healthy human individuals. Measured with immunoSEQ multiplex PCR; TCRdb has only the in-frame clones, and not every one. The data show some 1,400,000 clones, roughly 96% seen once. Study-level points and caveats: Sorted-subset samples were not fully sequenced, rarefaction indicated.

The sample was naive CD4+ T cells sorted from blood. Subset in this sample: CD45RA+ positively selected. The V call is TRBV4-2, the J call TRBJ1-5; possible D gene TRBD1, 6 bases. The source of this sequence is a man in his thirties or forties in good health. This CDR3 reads CASSQVSGANQGQPQHF. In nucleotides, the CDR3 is TGTGCCAGCAGCCAAGTTTCGGGGGCGAACCAAGGACAGCCCCAGCATTTT.